This T cell receptor (beta chain) was retrieved from a study of blood T cells in healthy people across ages (dated by TCRdb to between 2015 and 2016). Regarding the complete study: In model experiments, roughly one uniquely barcoded TCR beta cDNA molecule per two T cells was captured by template switching. The donors were split into four age groups: young (average around 17 years), middle-aged (roughly 39), aged (approximately 59) and long-lived (approximately 80). For two donors (one aged 18 to 29 and one aged 80 or older), the study analyzed two additional independent replicas of 1 million unique cDNA reads from the same blood draw. To avoid experimental bias, donors of different ages were randomly spread across the sequencing lanes. To track age-related changes in TCR beta repertoire diversity, the study relied on deep sequencing normalized with unique cDNA molecular identifiers.

The 39 donors, aged 6 to 90 years, were systemically healthy Caucasian individuals from Russia. Roughly 9.5 milliliters of peripheral blood were drawn from each donor into EDTA-treated Vacutainer tubes. Ficoll-Paque density-gradient centrifugation was used to isolate PBMCs, with at least 7 million per sample. Total RNA, at least 6 micrograms per sample, was extracted from PBMCs with Trizol reagent. Naive CD45RAhigh/CD27high T cell percentages were measured by flow cytometry on a PBMC aliquot from every donor. Trimming accounts for 3 bases at V and 7 bases at J, while the number of junction bases matched to no gene is 20. Taken from cysteine to phenylalanine, the CDR3 has 18 residues. CDR3 DNA only is kept here, 54 bases in frame from base 1. The germline V gene supplies CDR1 ENHRY and CDR2 SYGVKD. Overall results and qualifications from the work: Observed TCR beta diversity per million T cells fell roughly linearly with age, and a significant reduction was already apparent by age about 43. Observed TCR beta diversity correlated strongly with the percentage of naive T cells measured by flow cytometry. The CMV infection status of donors was not known, potentially confounding age-related changes in expanded clonotypes. Estimates of total diversity from one million sequenced T cells were regarded as lower bounds and underestimates. Bulk unsorted PBMC profiling prevented conclusive comparison of naive and antigen-experienced compartments. The long-lived group showed more naive CD4+ T cells, fewer expanded clones and increased TCR diversity than the aged group, suggesting age selection.

Library preparation used 5' RACE. The second PCR ran for roughly 7 to 11 cycles and used a J-beta primer mix along with a sample-barcoded 5' primer. Each TCR beta cDNA molecule received a unique molecular identifier from a template-switch 5' adaptor carrying 12 random nucleotides. Each sample yielded at least 2.5 million CDR3-containing paired-end reads. First-strand cDNA was synthesized from all RNA with the Mint cDNA synthesis kit, primed by a TRBC-specific oligonucleotide. Following uracil-DNA glycosylase treatment, all cDNA underwent a first 18-cycle PCR with the universal primers M1SS and BC2_uni_R. The authors' pipeline ran thus. Normalization of each sample was performed by random selection of 1 million high-quality reads, each carrying a distinct molecular identifier. Reads sharing molecular identifiers were discarded rather than binned into consensus sequences. MiTCR, with a Q25 quality threshold and the strictest error-elimination algorithm, was used for CDR3 identification, clonotype clustering and error correction. A nonparametric unseen species model using Euler transformation provided a lower-bound estimate of total TCR beta diversity. Using fastp at Q25 and MiXCR, TCRdb reprocessed the public reads and kept productive beta chains. Entries are consolidated by CDR3 protein sequence, retaining the most common genes and DNA. The V and J calls reflect TCRdb's pipeline rather than the authors' work. Counted in this sample were approximately 1,700,000 distinct CDR3 sequences; around 40% of them appeared once. Jointly, the top ten make up about 23% of the sample.

This clonotype came up many times. Its antigen is currently not known. Base qualities are not recorded, but no much larger clone differs from it by a single base. The sequence joins TRBV10-3 to TRBJ2-7; TRBD1 lines up with 8 middle nucleotides. The clonotype was recovered from a human donor in good health. The sample taken for sequencing was blood. The nucleotides read TGTGCCATCAGTGACTATCCCCCGCAGGGGGCATGGCTGGAAGAGCAGTACTTC. This codes for CAISDYPPQGAWLEEQYF.